Each of the 16 T cell receptor beta chains below was sequenced from the same sample in a study of blood T cell repertoires in COVID-19. Using immunoSEQ multiplex PCR, the repertoire was profiled, and TCRdb retains in-frame clones only, with some absent. The sample lists 350,000 to 450,000 clones; about nine tenths were seen once. Sequenced sample: PBMCs or T cells enriched from blood (not recorded which). All receptors come from a woman aged 40 to 49 who had been exposed to COVID-19.

V gene TRBV9 combines with J gene TRBJ1-6, with D tentatively TRBD1 (6 bases). The CDR3 runs to 17 residues. From germline, CDR1 is SGDLS and CDR2 YYNGEE. The V end lost 5 bases, the J end lost 10 bases, and 25 bases lay between the germline ends. The CDR3 nucleotides read TGTGCCAGCAGTGGCGCAGGGGATAGTCGGGCTCGATCACCCCTCCACTTT. This codes for CASSGAGDSRARSPLHF.

This clone has more than one count but fewer than ten. This chain connects TRBV18 to TRBJ2-7, with a possible D match to TRBD1 (5 bases). Germline V CDR1 and CDR2: KGHSH, LQKENI. V dropped 5 bases and J dropped 3 bases, with 17 bases sitting between them. The CDR3 totals 15 residues. The CDR3 here is CASSTDRKSVYEQYF. In nucleotides, the CDR3 is TGTGCCAGCTCAACCGACAGAAAATCAGTCTACGAGCAGTACTTC.

V is TRBV6-1 and J is TRBJ2-1; weak D call: TRBD2 (5 bases). Germline-derived CDR1 and CDR2 are MNHNS and SASEGT. The V end lost 0 bases, the J end lost 9 bases, and 18 bases lay between the germline ends. The CDR3 has 16 amino acids. CDR3: CASSEATSGPGSEQFF. CDR3 DNA sequence: TGTGCCAGCAGTGAAGCTACGAGCGGTCCGGGGAGTGAGCAGTTCTTC.

The CDR3 here is CASGRLYEQYF. CDR3 DNA sequence: TGTGCTAGTGGTCGTCTCTACGAGCAGTACTTC. V usage is TRBV12-5 and J usage is TRBJ2-7; D unresolved. This CDR3 has 11 residues. Germline loops: CDR1 LGHNT, CDR2 FRNRAP. V gave up 5 bases and J gave up 3 bases, with 5 bases separating them.

The chain links TRBV13 to TRBJ1-4; TRBD1 matches at 7 bases. This CDR3 comprises 14 residues. Germline V gene data show CDR1 as PRHDT and CDR2 as FYEKMQ (reference sequence). J lost 8 bases, V lost 6 bases, and 9 bases had no gene match. The CDR3 spells CASSRTGEEEKLFF. The CDR3 region has the DNA TGTGCCAGCAGTCGTACAGGGGAGGAAGAAAAACTGTTTTTT.

The chain employs TRBV19 and TRBJ1-1, with D uncertain. CDR3 length: 14 amino acids. Trimming cost V 6 bases and J 2 bases, with 13 bases left between them. From germline, CDR1 is LNHDA and CDR2 SQIVND (reference sequence). DNA for the CDR3: TGTGCCAGTAGGCCACCGACACGAAACACTGAAGCTTTCTTT. Translating it yields CASRPPTRNTEAFF.

Comment on this clone: Relative to the germline gene, one junction end is altered; a read error may explain this. The chain uses TRBV7-7 and TRBJ2-1; TRBD2 agrees at 13 bases. The germline gives CDR1 SSHAT, CDR2 FNYEAQ (reference sequence). The CDR3 has 17 residues. The CDR3 coding sequence is TGTGCTAGCAGCCGGATAAGGACTAGCGGGAGTCCGGGGGAGCAGTTCTTC. This translates into CASSRIRTSGSPGEQFF.

The rearrangement joins TRBV30 to TRBJ1-2; D is possibly TRBD1 (5 bases). Germline loops: CDR1 GTSNPN, CDR2 SVGIG (reference sequence). The V gene lost 5 bases and the J gene lost 5 bases, with 15 bases spanning the gap. The CDR3 consists of 13 residues. The CDR3 here is CAWGGDVGYGYTF. As DNA, the CDR3 is TGTGCCTGGGGGGGGGACGTGGGATATGGCTACACCTTC.

This clone came up once. V gene TRBV7-3 combines with J gene TRBJ1-3; tentatively, D is TRBD1 (5 bases). Germline CDR1 and CDR2: SGHTA and FQGTGA. Trimming pared 2 bases from V and 4 bases from J, leaving 9 bases between. The CDR3 loop spans 14 amino acids. CDR3 sequence (DNA): TGTGCCAGCAGCTTAGTGGCAGGGGGAAACACCATATATTTT. It translates to CASSLVAGGNTIYF.

This clone was seen only once. The rearrangement uses TRBV7-2 and TRBJ2-5; D remains unclear. V gave up 0 bases and J gave up 5 bases, with 7 bases separating them. The CDR3 extends over 13 amino acids. Germline CDR1 is SGHTA and CDR2 is FQGNSA. CDR3 DNA sequence: TGTGCCAGCAGCTTAGCTGGTCGGGAGACCCAGTACTTC. Protein: CASSLAGRETQYF.

The chain couples TRBV11-2 to TRBJ1-1; 9 bases are shared with TRBD1. This CDR3 contains 17 residues. The germline gives CDR1 SGHAT, CDR2 FQNNGV. V lost 5 bases and J lost 3; bases outside the gene matches: 13. CDR3 bases: TGTGCCAGCAGCATCGGGACAGGGCCGAAGGGGGACACTGAAGCTTTCTTT. Protein sequence: CASSIGTGPKGDTEAFF.

The V gene is TRBV12-3 or TRBV12-4, the J gene TRBJ1-1; D gene unclear. CDR3 length: 13 residues. The ends were cut back, 5 bases at V and 3 bases at J, with 10 bases in the middle. The chain's CDR3 is CASSPFLYTEAFF. CDR3 DNA: TGTGCCAGCAGTCCCTTCTTGTACACTGAAGCTTTCTTT.

This chain links TRBV15 with TRBJ1-2, with TRBD1 identical over 9 bases. The CDR3 has 16 residues. Germline CDR1 reads LNHNV; CDR2 reads YYDKDF (reference sequence). V shed 0 bases and J 4 bases; nucleotides not matched to a gene: 6. The CDR3 reads CATSRDGTGYGYGYTF. In DNA form, the CDR3 reads TGTGCCACCAGCAGAGATGGGACAGGGTATGGCTATGGCTACACCTTC.

The chain carries TRBV18 and TRBJ2-7; possible D gene TRBD2, 6 bases. Per germline, CDR1 KGHSH and CDR2 LQKENI. The CDR3 spans 13 residues. V lost 0 bases to trimming and J lost 6 bases, with 9 bases between them. The CDR3 nucleotides are TGTGCCAGCTCACCACCTTCGACTAGCGAGCAGTACTTC. Its protein product is CASSPPSTSEQYF.

V and J are TRBV12-1 and TRBJ1-6. TRBV12-1 is a documented pseudogene. This CDR3 has 15 residues. The CDR3 DNA sequence: TGTGCCAGCAGCAACGACCCGGGCCCGGAGGAACCCCTCCACTTT. Its translation: CASSNDPGPEEPLHF.

The V call is TRBV10-3, the J call TRBJ1-2, with TRBD1 matching over 7 bases. Germline V gene sequence: CDR1 ENHRY, CDR2 SYGVKD. J was trimmed by 3 bases and V by 4 bases; bases with no gene match: 17. There are 18 residues in the CDR3. The CDR3 DNA reads as TGTGCCATCAGTGGCCACTCCCATGACAGGGTGATTGACTATGGCTACACCTTC. It specifies CAISGHSHDRVIDYGYTF.